The next 32 T cell receptor beta chains were all read from a single sample in a study of CD8+CD57+ T cells in acquired aplastic anemia. Patients picked for sequencing had shown CD8+CD57+ cell expansion detected by flow cytometry. Genomic DNA templated the TCR beta VDJ and CDR3 profiling. One entry per CDR3 protein results from TCRdb running MiXCR on the reads. The data contain 250,000 or so distinct CDR3 sequences, around half of them singletons. Sequencing was carried out using sorted CD4+, CD8+, or CD8+CD57+ T cells (not recorded which) from PBMCs. The receptors were gathered from a human donor with aplastic anemia.

This clonotype was seen a few times. J is TRBJ2-1 and V is TRBV27; tentatively, D is TRBD1 (6 bases). The CDR3 sequence is 12 residues long. V lost 5 bases and J lost 7, with 9 bases in between. CDR1 and CDR2 from the germline V gene are MNHEY and SMNVEV (reference sequence). This CDR3 is CASSHTGNEQFF. DNA of the CDR3: TGTGCCAGCAGTCACACAGGGAATGAGCAGTTCTTC.

This clonotype was picked up many times. This chain uses TRBV7-9 with TRBJ1-1; D perhaps matches TRBD1 (6 bases). The CDR3 is 16 amino acids. Germline lookup yields CDR1 SEHNR and CDR2 FQNEAQ (reference sequence). The germline V and J ends were trimmed by 1 base and 6 bases, with 18 bases remaining between them. DNA of the CDR3: TGTGCCAGCAGCTTAGTCTCAGGGGAGTTCTACGCTGAAGCTTTCTTT. Translated: CASSLVSGEFYAEAFF.

In its sample, this clonotype was seen many times. The rearrangement uses TRBV6-5 and TRBJ1-2, with D possibly matching TRBD1 (6 bases). Trimming shortened V by 6 bases and J by 3 bases, and 14 bases separated the two germline ends. Germline values: CDR1 MNHEY, CDR2 SVGAGI. The CDR3 spans 14 residues. The CDR3 protein is CASSLTPGDYGYTF. Here the CDR3 DNA reads TGTGCCAGCAGCCTCACACCAGGGGACTATGGCTACACCTTC.

The chain recombines TRBV20-1 with TRBJ2-3; 9 bases agree with TRBD2. CDR1 and CDR2 from the germline V gene are DFQATT and SNEGSKA (reference sequence). The CDR3 sequence is 15 residues long. V lost 7 bases and J lost 5; bases outside the gene matches: 13. The CDR3 coding sequence is TGCAGTGGGGAGGGGTCTAGCGGGGCCCGAGATACGCAGTATTTT. Encoded protein: CSGEGSSGARDTQYF.

The chain couples TRBV7-2 to TRBJ1-6, with a possible D match to TRBD1 (6 bases). V gave up 1 base and J gave up 8 bases, with 12 bases separating them. Per the germline V gene, CDR1 is SGHTA and CDR2 is FQGNSA. The CDR3 runs to 15 residues. In nucleotides, the CDR3 is TGTGCCAGCAGCTTAGAGGGGGGGGCAGATTCACCCCTCCACTTT. Its protein is CASSLEGGADSPLHF.

This rearrangement joins TRBV15 to TRBJ1-2; 8 nucleotides agree with TRBD1. The V segment lost 5 bases and the J segment 2 bases; nucleotides outside the gene matches: 7. This CDR3 has 15 residues. Germline V gives CDR1 LNHNV, CDR2 YYDKDF (reference sequence). For the CDR3, the DNA is TGTGCCACCAGCCCTGACAGGGGCCAGAACTATGGCTACACCTTC. Its translation is CATSPDRGQNYGYTF.

The gene calls are TRBV5-1 and TRBJ1-2; 8 bases align to TRBD1. The CDR3 is 14 residues long. V was clipped by 4 bases and J by 3 bases; unmatched bases: 5. Germline V gives CDR1 SGHRS, CDR2 YFSETQ. The CDR3: CASSPDREDYGYTF. The DNA for the CDR3 is TGCGCCAGCAGCCCGGACAGGGAGGACTATGGCTACACCTTC. The variable domain in full, completed from reference TRBV5-1 and TRBJ1-2, reads KAGVTQTPRYLIKTRGQQVTLSCSPISGHRSVSWYQQTPGQGLQFLFEYFSETQRNKGNFPGRFSGRQFSNSRSEMNVSTLELGDSALYLCASSPDREDYGYTFGSGTRLTVV.

This clonotype has at least ten counts. V gene TRBV19 combines with J gene TRBJ2-1; D could derive from TRBD1 or TRBD2 (6 bases each). The CDR3 runs to 12 residues. Per the germline V gene, CDR1 is LNHDA and CDR2 is SQIVND (reference sequence). With 4 bases removed from V and 9 bases from J, the gap between germline ends came to 10 bases. DNA for the CDR3: TGTGCCAGTAGTAGAGGGGGAGGTGAGCAGTTCTTC. This sequence encodes CASSRGGGEQFF.

The CDR3 nucleotides are TGTGCCAGCAGTACAAATTCGGCACGGATCCCTAGCGAGCAGTACTTC. It yields the protein CASSTNSARIPSEQYF. The chain carries TRBV6-2 or TRBV6-3 and TRBJ2-7; D is ambiguous. Per germline, CDR1 MNHEY and CDR2 SVGEGT. V lost 5 bases, J lost 6 bases, and 23 bases lay in between. This CDR3 has 16 residues.

This clonotype was recorded at least ten times. This chain's CDR3 is CSVPDRTANYGYTF. The CDR3 DNA follows: TGCAGCGTCCCCGACAGGACCGCTAACTATGGCTACACCTTC. The chain links TRBV29-1 to TRBJ1-2, with D tentatively TRBD1 (6 bases). Germline CDR1 SQVTM, CDR2 ANQGSEA. This CDR3 region has 14 residues. Trimming took off 6 bases at V and 0 bases at J, with 14 bases between the two ends.

This rearrangement joins TRBV27 to TRBJ2-3; no reliable D call. The V and J ends lost 0 bases and 2 bases respectively, with 12 bases between them. The CDR3 runs 16 residues. The germline V gene encodes CDR1 MNHEY and CDR2 SMNVEV (reference sequence). CDR3 in DNA: TGTGCCAGCAGTTTATCGTACCTCAGCGACACAGATACGCAGTATTTT. Translating gives CASSLSYLSDTDTQYF.

This sequence joins TRBV7-7 and TRBJ2-1; D not certain. Germline V gene lookup returns CDR1 SSHAT and CDR2 FNYEAQ (reference sequence). CDR3 length equals 17 residues. Trimming removed 7 bases from V and 4 bases from J, with 23 bases in between. The CDR3 protein is CASNEAGPPTKYNEQFF. In nucleotides, the CDR3 is TGTGCCAGCAACGAAGCCGGGCCACCAACCAAGTACAATGAGCAGTTCTTC.

The chain links TRBV7-9 to TRBJ2-7, with D uncertain. The V end lost 3 bases, the J end lost 2 bases, and 8 bases lay between the germline ends. There are 13 residues in the CDR3. Germline CDR1 SEHNR, CDR2 FQNEAQ (reference sequence). CDR3 sequence reads: CASSFGVAYEQYF. CDR3 in DNA: TGTGCCAGCAGCTTCGGCGTTGCCTACGAGCAGTACTTC.

V and J are TRBV30 and TRBJ2-7; D is perhaps TRBD1 (5 bases). Germline V gives CDR1 GTSNPN, CDR2 SVGIG (reference sequence). V lost 3 bases and J lost 6, with 18 bases in between. The CDR3 extends over 14 amino acids. The CDR3 sequence: CAWSPGGPQGEQYF. The DNA of the CDR3 is TGTGCCTGGAGCCCAGGTGGGCCTCAGGGCGAGCAGTACTTC.

The chain combines TRBV20-1 with TRBJ2-7; D gene unclear. The CDR3 is 12 residues long. The V gene's germline CDR1 is DFQATT and CDR2 SNEGSKA (reference sequence). The V and J ends lost 6 bases and 7 bases respectively, with 16 bases between them. This CDR3 is CSASQAGFEQYF. The CDR3, as DNA: TGCAGTGCCTCCCAGGCCGGTTTTGAGCAGTACTTC.

Concerning this clonotype itself: No conserved phenylalanine or tryptophan ends this CDR3, so it is likely a read error. This rearrangement joins TRBV10-3 to TRBJ1-2; D call uncertain. Trimming stripped 2 bases from V and 6 bases from J, with 16 bases between. Germline V CDR1 and CDR2: ENHRY, SYGVKD. This CDR3 spans 15 amino acids. In DNA form, the CDR3 reads TGTGCCATCAGTGAGGTTATTGAGAGGGAACATGGCTACACCCTC. Encoded protein: CAISEVIEREHGYTL.

This clonotype showed up just once. The chain employs TRBV29-1 and TRBJ2-7; the match to TRBD1 covers 7 bases. CDR1 is SQVTM and CDR2 is ANQGSEA in the germline V gene. Losses at the gene ends were 3 bases for V and 2 bases for J; bases not matched to a gene: 4. CDR3 length equals 13 residues. The CDR3 region has the DNA TGCAGCGTTGAGGGGACAGCCACCTACGAGCAGTACTTC. Its protein is CSVEGTATYEQYF.

The rearrangement joins TRBV5-1 to TRBJ1-2, with D possibly being TRBD1 (5 bases). CDR3 size: 15 residues. Trimming cost V 4 bases and J 7 bases, with 20 bases left between them. From germline, CDR1 is SGHRS and CDR2 YFSETQ. CDR3 nucleotide sequence: TGCGCCAGCAGCGATGGGGCAGCCCTAGACCTTGGCTACACCTTC. Residues: CASSDGAALDLGYTF.

This chain joins TRBV12-3 or TRBV12-4 and TRBJ2-7; 7 bases are a match to TRBD1. The junction had 22 bases not matched to a gene; V was cut back by 0 bases and J by 5 bases. This CDR3 contains 20 residues. The CDR3 is CASSLARGEYRGRGPHEQYF. CDR3 sequence (DNA): TGTGCCAGCAGTTTAGCAAGAGGGGAATACAGGGGAAGGGGACCTCACGAGCAGTACTTC.

This clonotype was picked up a small number of times. The genes are TRBV2 and TRBJ1-1; D call uncertain. Germline V gives CDR1 SNHLY, CDR2 FYNNEI. The CDR3 sequence is 12 residues long. Trimming removed 8 bases at V and 7 bases at J, with 14 bases between. This CDR3 is CASYRRVGEAFF. The CDR3 DNA reads TGTGCCAGCTACCGGAGGGTAGGTGAAGCTTTCTTT.

This clonotype was observed at least ten times. The chain uses TRBV27 and TRBJ1-1, with D unclear. This CDR3 comprises 13 residues. The germline V and J ends were trimmed by 9 bases and 1 base, with 12 bases remaining between them. The germline V gene encodes CDR1 MNHEY and CDR2 SMNVEV (reference sequence). The CDR3 nucleotides are TGTGCCAGTAGTATAGGCCAGAACACTGAAGCTTTCTTT. Its translation is CASSIGQNTEAFF.

This clonotype occurred a few times. The rearrangement uses TRBV25-1 and TRBJ2-1; D is unclear. Trimming removed 0 bases from V and 4 bases from J, with 13 bases in between. The length of the CDR3 is 16 residues. CDR1 is MGHDK, CDR2 SYGVNS, per germline. The CDR3 DNA reads TGTGCCAGCAGTGAATATTCCAGACAATTTTACAATGAGCAGTTCTTC. Amino acids: CASSEYSRQFYNEQFF.

The chain recombines TRBV4-2 with TRBJ2-7; 10 positions match TRBD2. J was trimmed by 7 bases and V by 0 bases; bases with no gene match: 12. Germline CDR1 and CDR2: LGHNA and YNFKEQ. The CDR3 sequence is 17 residues long. This CDR3 is CASSQDNMASGSREQYF. In DNA form, the CDR3 reads TGTGCCAGCAGCCAAGATAATATGGCTAGCGGGAGTCGGGAGCAGTACTTC.

Ten or more counts support this clonotype. This sequence joins TRBV29-1 and TRBJ2-7; maybe TRBD1 (5 bases). There are 13 residues in the CDR3. Trimming left V 3 bases short and J 2 bases short, with 11 bases between. Looked up from germline, CDR1 is SQVTM and CDR2 is ANQGSEA. The CDR3 sequence is CSVESDKTYEQYF. The CDR3 coding sequence is TGCAGCGTTGAGTCGGACAAAACCTACGAGCAGTACTTC.

The table lists this clonotype with many counts. V gene TRBV14 combines with J gene TRBJ2-1; D ambiguous. CDR1 and CDR2 (germline): SGHDN, FVKESK. Trimming removed 4 bases at V and 0 bases at J, with 10 bases between. The CDR3 is 15 residues long. This CDR3 is CASSLSTVSYNEQFF. CDR3 bases: TGTGCCAGCAGCCTTTCGACTGTCTCCTACAATGAGCAGTTCTTC.

This clonotype was recorded many times. The V and J genes are TRBV29-1 and TRBJ1-2; 9 bases match TRBD1. The CDR3 extends over 16 amino acids. Unmatched junction bases numbered 9, after V lost 0 bases and J lost 4 bases. Germline CDR1 reads SQVTM; CDR2 reads ANQGSEA. This CDR3 reads CSVEEERTGVRYGYTF. The DNA for the CDR3 is TGCAGCGTTGAAGAGGAGAGGACAGGGGTTCGCTATGGCTACACCTTC.

The V call is TRBV13, the J call TRBJ2-7; 9 bases agree with TRBD1. This CDR3 has 15 amino acids. Germline assignment: CDR1 PRHDT and CDR2 FYEKMQ (reference sequence). The junction had 8 bases not matched to a gene; V was cut back by 5 bases and J by 3 bases. The CDR3 nucleotides read TGTGCCAGCAGCATCCGGGACAGGGAAATCTACGAGCAGTACTTC. Amino acid sequence: CASSIRDREIYEQYF.

The CDR3 loop reads CASAQGEVATNEKLFF. CDR3 in DNA: TGTGCCAGCGCCCAAGGCGAGGTTGCAACTAATGAAAAACTGTTTTTT. The chain couples TRBV12-3 or TRBV12-4 to TRBJ1-4; D unclear. V lost 8 bases and J lost 0, with 16 bases in between. This CDR3 is built from 16 residues.

This clonotype was observed a handful of times. The rearrangement links TRBV7-6 to TRBJ2-7; TRBD1 or TRBD2 may be the D gene (5 bases each). Trimming removed 1 base from V and 5 bases from J, with 9 bases in between. The CDR3 is 13 amino acids. CDR1 and CDR2 from the germline V gene are SGHVS and FNYEAQ. CDR3 region: CASSLGEGHEQYF. In nucleotides, the CDR3 is TGTGCCAGCAGCTTAGGAGAGGGGCACGAGCAGTACTTC.

This clonotype showed up just a few times. This chain joins TRBV20-1 and TRBJ1-5; 8 nucleotides agree with TRBD1. The CDR3 is made up of 14 amino acids. Trimming removed 3 bases from V and 6 bases from J; junction bases left unmatched: 7. The germline CDR1 and CDR2 sequences are DFQATT and SNEGSKA (reference sequence). The CDR3 sequence is CSASGRGQVQPQHF. In nucleotides, the CDR3 is TGCAGTGCTAGCGGCAGGGGGCAGGTTCAGCCCCAGCATTTT.

The V and J genes are TRBV12-3 or TRBV12-4 and TRBJ1-2, with D perhaps matching TRBD1 (6 bases). V lost 3 bases, J lost 8 bases, and 13 bases lay in between. The CDR3 is made up of 13 amino acids. The CDR3 is CASSFGTTLGYTF. The CDR3 bases are TGTGCCAGCAGTTTCGGGACAACCCTAGGCTACACCTTC.

This clonotype showed up many times. The chain employs TRBV20-1 and TRBJ1-5; D remains ambiguous. V was shortened by 5 bases and J by 1 base, with 12 bases between the two germline ends. CDR3 length equals 14 residues. CDR1 and CDR2 from the germline V gene are DFQATT and SNEGSKA (reference sequence). This chain's CDR3 is CSAGVMGSNQPQHF. The CDR3 coding sequence is TGCAGTGCTGGAGTCATGGGGAGCAATCAGCCCCAGCATTTT.